The following is a T cell receptor (beta chain) sequence with its context. The antigen remains undetermined. Stated treatment: roughly 18 received Ad26.COV2.S at low or high dose, single or two shots; about 5 received placebo; per-sample allocation not given. All samples were drawn on day 63, counting from the first vaccine or placebo injection. The CDR3 extends over 13 amino acids. V dropped 5 bases and J dropped 4 bases, with 9 bases sitting between them. The germline gives CDR1 LNHDA, CDR2 SQIVND (reference sequence). Profiling relied on immunoSEQ multiplex PCR, and the TCRdb table lists in-frame clones only, not all of them. The data contain 350,000 to 550,000 clones, roughly 87% of them singletons. These data are taken from a study of Ad26.COV2.S vaccination and SARS-CoV-2 variants. General study points: Vaccinees displayed broader spike-specific TCR repertoires than placebo recipients.

Sequenced here: peripheral blood, sampled in a trial of Ad26.COV2.S vaccine versus placebo. This TCR derives from a person between 18 and 65 years old who received the Ad26.COV2.S COVID-19 vaccine or a placebo. V and J are TRBV19 and TRBJ2-1; perhaps TRBD2 as D (5 bases). The CDR3 DNA reads as TGTGCCAGTAGTGCCGGGATTTACAATGAGCAGTTCTTC. Translated: CASSAGIYNEQFF.